Presented here are 8 T cell receptor beta chains from one specimen sequenced in a study of blood T cell repertoires in COVID-19. Assay used: immunoSEQ multiplex PCR; TCRdb lists only in-frame clones, some missing. This table has 100,000 to 120,000 clones, roughly 80% appearing once. Sequenced input: peripheral blood. Receptors originate from a man in his forties or fifties with acute or convalescent COVID-19.

This clone was detected only once. The chain links TRBV6-1 to TRBJ1-5, with D unresolved. The CDR3 extends over 15 amino acids. Germline V gives CDR1 MNHNS, CDR2 SASEGT. V lost 2 bases to trimming and J lost 2 bases, with 10 bases between them. In DNA, the CDR3 is TGTGCCAGCAGTGAAATTCGGGGTGGCAATCAGCCCCAGCATTTT. Translation gives CASSEIRGGNQPQHF.

The rearrangement links TRBV7-2 to TRBJ2-1; 9 bases line up with TRBD2. CDR1 is SGHTA and CDR2 is FQGNSA in the germline V gene. Trimming took 4 bases from V and 6 from J; bases not matched to a gene: 7. The CDR3 is made up of 15 amino acids. In DNA form, the CDR3 reads TGTGCCAGCAGCTCCTTGTGGCGGGGGGGCAATGAGCAGTTCTTC. This encodes CASSSLWRGGNEQFF.

V is TRBV11-2 and J is TRBJ2-7; 11 nucleotides line up with TRBD2. V dropped 6 bases and J dropped 0; count of bases not matched to a gene: 16. CDR1 is SGHAT and CDR2 is FQNNGV in the germline V gene. This CDR3 is 19 amino acids long. The CDR3 spells CASSFGTSGITVFSYEQYF. The CDR3 coding sequence is TGTGCCAGCAGTTTTGGGACTAGCGGCATTACCGTCTTCTCCTACGAGCAGTACTTC.

The chain combines TRBV3-1 (or the pseudogene TRBV3-2) with TRBJ2-3; TRBD1 matches 11 bases. CDR1 is LGHDT, CDR2 YNNKEL, per germline (reference sequence). This CDR3 spans 15 amino acids. V was clipped by 4 bases and J by 6 bases; unmatched bases: 6. The CDR3 bases are TGTGCCAGCAGCCCCAGGACAGGGGGCCCCGATACGCAGTATTTT. This sequence encodes CASSPRTGGPDTQYF.

This clone showed up many times. The rearrangement joins TRBV30 to TRBJ1-5; 7 bases are shared with TRBD1. The J segment lost 0 bases and the V segment lost 2 bases, leaving 7 bases of the junction unmatched. This CDR3 region has 16 residues. The V gene's germline CDR1 is GTSNPN and CDR2 SVGIG (reference sequence). The CDR3 protein is CAWSPETGRSNQPQHF. The CDR3 coding sequence is TGTGCCTGGAGTCCTGAGACAGGGCGTAGCAATCAGCCCCAGCATTTT.

This clone was recorded a few times. The CDR3 spells CATREGAIDNEQFF. The CDR3 bases are TGTGCCACCAGGGAGGGGGCTATTGACAATGAGCAGTTCTTC. The chain carries TRBV15 and TRBJ2-1, with TRBD1 as a possible D gene (7 bases). CDR1 and CDR2 (germline): LNHNV, YYDKDF (reference sequence). This CDR3 is 14 amino acids long. Trimming took 6 bases from V and 5 from J, leaving 14 bases between them. The full variable domain, rest sourced from reference TRBV15 and TRBJ2-1, is DAMVIQNPRYQVTQFGKPVTLSCSQTLNHNVMYWYQQKSSQAPKLLFHYYDKDFNNEADTPDNFQSRRPNTSFCFLDIRSPGLGDTAMYLCATREGAIDNEQFFGPGTRLTVL.

The CDR3 sequence: CAIRLGGGAGDEQFF. The CDR3 DNA reads as TGTGCCATACGACTTGGCGGGGGGGCTGGAGATGAGCAGTTCTTC. The V and J genes are TRBV10-3 and TRBJ2-1, with 9 positions matching TRBD2. This CDR3 has 15 amino acids. The germline V gene encodes CDR1 ENHRY and CDR2 SYGVKD. With V trimmed by 9 bases and J by 8 bases, 14 bases remained unmatched.

CDR3 sequence: CASSEALRAPLHF. DNA of the CDR3: TGTGCCAGCAGTGAAGCGCTACGGGCACCCCTCCACTTT. The chain joins TRBV2 to TRBJ1-6; D unclear. The CDR3 totals 13 residues. Trimming stripped 0 bases from V and 11 bases from J, with 8 bases between. The V gene's germline CDR1 is SNHLY and CDR2 FYNNEI.